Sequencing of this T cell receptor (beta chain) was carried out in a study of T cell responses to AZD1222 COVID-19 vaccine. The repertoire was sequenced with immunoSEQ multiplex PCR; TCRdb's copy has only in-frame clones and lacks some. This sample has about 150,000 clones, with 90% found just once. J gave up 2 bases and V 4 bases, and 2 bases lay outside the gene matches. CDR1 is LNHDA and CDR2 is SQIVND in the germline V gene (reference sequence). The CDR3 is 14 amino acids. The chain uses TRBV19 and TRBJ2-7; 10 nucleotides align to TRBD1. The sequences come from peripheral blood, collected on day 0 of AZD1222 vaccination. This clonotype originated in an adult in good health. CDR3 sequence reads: CASSRQGAPYEQYF. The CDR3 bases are TGTGCCAGTAGTAGACAGGGGGCGCCCTACGAGCAGTACTTC.